This T cell receptor beta chain was sequenced for a study of T-cell memory formation after mild COVID-19. As for the study in general: For the most part, TCR clusters were specific to one donor.

Details on this clonotype: Antigen: not known.

Study conclusions and caveats: CM and EM subsets held most contracting CD4+ clones; EMRA held CD8+ ones.

TCRalpha and TCRbeta libraries used 5'RACE with constant-segment primers and UMIs. TCRdb re-called the 5' RACE reads with MiXCR, one entry per CDR3 protein. Of some 150,000 distinct CDR3 sequences in the sample, approximately 25% were seen once. The clonotype comes from an adult woman who had mild COVID-19 (a few samples of this study predate the infection). Cell type and time point are not known. The source material was PBMCs or a T cell subset sorted from them (not recorded which).

The CDR3 coding sequence is TGTGCCAGCAGTTTTCGAGGGGTGCTGGACACCGGGGAGCTGTTTTTT. The encoded protein is CASSFRGVLDTGELFF. The V and J genes are TRBV12-3 or TRBV12-4 and TRBJ2-2; either TRBD1 or TRBD2 may fit D (5 bases each). Trimming took off 3 bases at V and 3 bases at J, with 14 bases between the two ends. The CDR3 is 16 residues long.